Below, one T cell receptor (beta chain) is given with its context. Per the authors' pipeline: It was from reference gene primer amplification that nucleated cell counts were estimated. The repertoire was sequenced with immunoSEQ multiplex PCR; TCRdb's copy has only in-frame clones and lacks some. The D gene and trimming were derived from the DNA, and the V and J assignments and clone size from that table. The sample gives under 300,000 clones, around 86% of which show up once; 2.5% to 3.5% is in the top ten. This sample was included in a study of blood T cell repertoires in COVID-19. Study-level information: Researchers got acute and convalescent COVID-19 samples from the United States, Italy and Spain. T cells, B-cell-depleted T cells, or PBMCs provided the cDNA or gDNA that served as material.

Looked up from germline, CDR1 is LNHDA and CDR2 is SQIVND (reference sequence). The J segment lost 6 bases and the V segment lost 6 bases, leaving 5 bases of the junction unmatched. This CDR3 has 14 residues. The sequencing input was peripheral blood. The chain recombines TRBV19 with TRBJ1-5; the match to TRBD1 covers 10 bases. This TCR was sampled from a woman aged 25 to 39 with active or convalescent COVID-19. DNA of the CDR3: TGTGCCAGTAGCCAAGGGACAGGGGTTCAGCCCCAGCATTTT. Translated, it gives CASSQGTGVQPQHF.